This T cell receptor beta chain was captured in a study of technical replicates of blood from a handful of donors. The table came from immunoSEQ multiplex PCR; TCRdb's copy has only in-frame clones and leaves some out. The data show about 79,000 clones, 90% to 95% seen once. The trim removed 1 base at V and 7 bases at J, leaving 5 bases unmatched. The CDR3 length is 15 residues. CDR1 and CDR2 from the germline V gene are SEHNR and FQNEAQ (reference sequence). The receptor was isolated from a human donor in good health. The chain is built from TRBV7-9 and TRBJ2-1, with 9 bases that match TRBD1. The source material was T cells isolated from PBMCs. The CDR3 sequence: CASSLVGTGINEQFF. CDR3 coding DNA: TGTGCCAGCAGCTTAGTCGGGACAGGGATAAATGAGCAGTTCTTC.